The rows below give T cell receptor beta chains drawn from one sample of a study of T cells expressing NK-cell markers. TCRdb re-called the 5' RACE reads; one entry per CDR3 protein, DNA not given. With roughly 300,000 distinct CDR3 sequences in the sample, the ten largest clones hold 3.5% to 5%. Sample: blood T cells: a sorted CD56 or NKG2C T cell subset, CD4+ or CD8+ T cells, or bulk PBMC T cells (not recorded which). These receptors were collected from a woman between 18 and 75 years old in good health. CDR3s include the opening cysteine and the closing phenylalanine or tryptophan. Each record gives: V gene, J gene, CDR3 protein.

v_gene: TRBV5-1
j_gene: TRBJ2-2
CDR3aa: CASSTDRVNTGELFF

v_gene: TRBV5-1
j_gene: TRBJ2-5
CDR3aa: CASSLEGSGTETQYF

v_gene: TRBV29-1
j_gene: TRBJ2-5
CDR3aa: CSGRTGQETQYF

v_gene: TRBV7-8
j_gene: TRBJ2-3
CDR3aa: CASSLGLIHTDTQYF

v_gene: TRBV29-1
j_gene: TRBJ1-3
CDR3aa: CSAIGISGNTIYF

v_gene: TRBV6-2/TRBV6-3
j_gene: TRBJ2-1
CDR3aa: CASCGHRGNEQFF

v_gene: TRBV19
j_gene: TRBJ1-1
CDR3aa: CASSMREDTEAFF

v_gene: TRBV6-1
j_gene: TRBJ1-1
CDR3aa: CASTRGGDTEAFF

v_gene: TRBV5-6
j_gene: TRBJ1-6
CDR3aa: CASSLGVNNSPLHF

v_gene: TRBV5-5
j_gene: TRBJ1-6
CDR3aa: CASSAGTRDNSPLHF

v_gene: TRBV6-1
j_gene: TRBJ2-7
CDR3aa: CASLSTSPLWEQYF

v_gene: TRBV29-1
j_gene: TRBJ2-1
CDR3aa: CSVEEPPRGWYNEQFF

v_gene: TRBV12-3/TRBV12-4
j_gene: TRBJ2-5
CDR3aa: CASSSGRGETQYF

v_gene: TRBV27
j_gene: TRBJ2-3
CDR3aa: CASSSGMIVTDTQYF

v_gene: TRBV20-1
j_gene: TRBJ2-7
CDR3aa: CSAGEGEGRYEQYF

v_gene: TRBV7-2
j_gene: TRBJ1-1
CDR3aa: CASSLAGLGNTEAFF

v_gene: TRBV9
j_gene: TRBJ1-1
CDR3aa: CASSVGMDTEAFF

v_gene: TRBV30
j_gene: TRBJ2-3
CDR3aa: CVCYGASGSADTQYF

v_gene: TRBV4-3
j_gene: TRBJ1-4
CDR3aa: CASSPRSTAEKLFF

v_gene: TRBV20-1
j_gene: TRBJ2-1
CDR3aa: CSARLTSWGLEQFF

v_gene: TRBV12-3/TRBV12-4
j_gene: TRBJ2-3
CDR3aa: CASSLSPTRYTQYF

v_gene: TRBV6-4
j_gene: TRBJ2-5
CDR3aa: CASSGVISVVETQYF

v_gene: TRBV5-6
j_gene: TRBJ1-2
CDR3aa: CASKGWNLGYGYTF

v_gene: TRBV5-5
j_gene: TRBJ2-6
CDR3aa: CASRGLIAGANVLTF

v_gene: TRBV20-1
j_gene: TRBJ2-1
CDR3aa: CSARDPGGVSNNEQFF

v_gene: TRBV7-3
j_gene: TRBJ2-1
CDR3aa: CASSFTASSYNEQFF

v_gene: TRBV20-1
j_gene: TRBJ1-2
CDR3aa: CSARDIYGTGANYGYTF

v_gene: TRBV28
j_gene: TRBJ2-7
CDR3aa: CASTPRLLYEQYF

v_gene: TRBV4-3
j_gene: TRBJ1-2
CDR3aa: CASSQPPGGEDGYTF

v_gene: TRBV10-3
j_gene: TRBJ2-7
CDR3aa: CAISDPGLADSSYEQYF

v_gene: TRBV28
j_gene: TRBJ2-3
CDR3aa: CASSRRGLFGTDTQYF

v_gene: TRBV5-5
j_gene: TRBJ1-3
CDR3aa: CASSLGTGASGNTIYF

v_gene: TRBV28
j_gene: TRBJ2-1
CDR3aa: CASSSRLALINEQFF

v_gene: TRBV11-3
j_gene: TRBJ2-1
CDR3aa: CASSLVASGLDEQFF

v_gene: TRBV29-1
j_gene: TRBJ1-1
CDR3aa: CSANGGTGVRNTEAFF

v_gene: TRBV6-5
j_gene: TRBJ1-1
CDR3aa: CASSYGQKNTEAFF

v_gene: TRBV11-2
j_gene: TRBJ1-1
CDR3aa: CASSFSRDIEAFF

v_gene: TRBV29-1
j_gene: TRBJ1-5
CDR3aa: CSVEGARNQPQHF

v_gene: TRBV2
j_gene: TRBJ2-3
CDR3aa: CASSASGGTDTQYF

v_gene: TRBV28
j_gene: TRBJ2-3
CDR3aa: CASTKAPDTQYF

v_gene: TRBV7-2
j_gene: TRBJ2-2
CDR3aa: CASSLITSGGNTGELFF

v_gene: TRBV10-3
j_gene: TRBJ2-3
CDR3aa: CAISDKGAADTQYF

v_gene: TRBV10-3
j_gene: TRBJ2-1
CDR3aa: CAITPGLAETREQFF

v_gene: TRBV19
j_gene: TRBJ2-4
CDR3aa: CASSNLPSGGALGIQYF